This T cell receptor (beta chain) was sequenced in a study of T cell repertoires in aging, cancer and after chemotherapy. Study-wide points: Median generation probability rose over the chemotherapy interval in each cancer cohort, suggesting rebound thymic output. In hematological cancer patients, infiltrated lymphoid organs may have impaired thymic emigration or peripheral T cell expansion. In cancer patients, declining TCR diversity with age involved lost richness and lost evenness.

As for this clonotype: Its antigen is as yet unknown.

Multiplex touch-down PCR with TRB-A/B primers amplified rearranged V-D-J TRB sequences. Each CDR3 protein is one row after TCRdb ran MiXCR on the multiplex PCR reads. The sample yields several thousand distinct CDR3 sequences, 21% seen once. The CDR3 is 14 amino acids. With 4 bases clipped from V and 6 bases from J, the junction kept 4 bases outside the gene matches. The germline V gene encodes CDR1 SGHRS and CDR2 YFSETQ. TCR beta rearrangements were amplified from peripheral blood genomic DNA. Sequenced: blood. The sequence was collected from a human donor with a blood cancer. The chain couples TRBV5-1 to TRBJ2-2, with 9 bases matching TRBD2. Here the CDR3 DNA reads TGCGCCAGCAGCGTAGCGGGGGACGCCGGGGAGCTGTTTTTT. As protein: CASSVAGDAGELFF.